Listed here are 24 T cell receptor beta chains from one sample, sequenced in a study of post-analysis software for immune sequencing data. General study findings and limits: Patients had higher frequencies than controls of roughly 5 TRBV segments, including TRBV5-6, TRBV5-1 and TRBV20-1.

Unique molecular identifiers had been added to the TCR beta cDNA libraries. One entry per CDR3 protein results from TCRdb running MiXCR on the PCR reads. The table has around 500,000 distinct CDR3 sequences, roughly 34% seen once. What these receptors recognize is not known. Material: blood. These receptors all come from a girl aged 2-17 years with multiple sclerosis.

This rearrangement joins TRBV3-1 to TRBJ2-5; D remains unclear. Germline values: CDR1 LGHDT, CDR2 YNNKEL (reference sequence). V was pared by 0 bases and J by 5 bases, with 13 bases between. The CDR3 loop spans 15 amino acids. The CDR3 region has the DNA TGTGCCAGCAGCCAAGAAGAAATTGGTGGGGAGACCCAGTACTTC. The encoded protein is CASSQEEIGGETQYF.

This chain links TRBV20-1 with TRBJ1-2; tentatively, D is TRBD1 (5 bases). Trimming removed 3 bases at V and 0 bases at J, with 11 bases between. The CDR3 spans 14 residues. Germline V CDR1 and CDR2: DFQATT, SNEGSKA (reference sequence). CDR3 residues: CSASQMTANYGYTF. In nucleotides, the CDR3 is TGCAGTGCTAGCCAGATGACAGCTAACTATGGCTACACCTTC.

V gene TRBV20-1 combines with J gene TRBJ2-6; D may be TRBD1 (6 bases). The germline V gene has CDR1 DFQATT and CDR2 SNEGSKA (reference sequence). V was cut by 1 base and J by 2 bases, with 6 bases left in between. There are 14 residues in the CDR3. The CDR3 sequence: CSARAGAGANVLTF. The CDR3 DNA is TGCAGTGCTAGAGCAGGGGCTGGGGCCAACGTCCTGACTTTC.

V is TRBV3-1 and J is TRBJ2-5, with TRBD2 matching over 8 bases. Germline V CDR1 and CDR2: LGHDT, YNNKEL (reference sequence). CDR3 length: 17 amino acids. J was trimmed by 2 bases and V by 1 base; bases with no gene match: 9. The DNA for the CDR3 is TGTGCCAGCAGCCAAGCTTTTAGCGGGGATGGTCAAGAGACCCAGTACTTC. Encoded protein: CASSQAFSGDGQETQYF.

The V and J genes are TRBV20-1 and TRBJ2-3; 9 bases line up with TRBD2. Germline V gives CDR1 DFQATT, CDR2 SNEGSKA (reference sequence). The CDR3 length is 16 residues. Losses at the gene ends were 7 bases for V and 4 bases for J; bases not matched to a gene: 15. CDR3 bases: TGCAGTGTTATCCCCGGGGGCGGGGGGGTTTCAGATACGCAGTATTTT. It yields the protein CSVIPGGGGVSDTQYF.

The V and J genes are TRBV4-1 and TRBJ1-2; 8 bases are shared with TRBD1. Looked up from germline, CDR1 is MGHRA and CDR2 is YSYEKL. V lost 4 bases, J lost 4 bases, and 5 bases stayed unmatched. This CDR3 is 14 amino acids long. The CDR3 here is CASSRDRGAYGYTF. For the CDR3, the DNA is TGCGCCAGCAGCCGAGACAGGGGAGCCTATGGCTACACCTTC.

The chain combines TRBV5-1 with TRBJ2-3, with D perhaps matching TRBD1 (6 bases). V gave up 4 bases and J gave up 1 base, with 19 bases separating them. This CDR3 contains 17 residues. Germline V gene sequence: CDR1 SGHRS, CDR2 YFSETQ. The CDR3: CASSSDGTLHGTDTQYF. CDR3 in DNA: TGCGCCAGCAGCAGTGACGGGACACTACATGGCACAGATACGCAGTATTTT.

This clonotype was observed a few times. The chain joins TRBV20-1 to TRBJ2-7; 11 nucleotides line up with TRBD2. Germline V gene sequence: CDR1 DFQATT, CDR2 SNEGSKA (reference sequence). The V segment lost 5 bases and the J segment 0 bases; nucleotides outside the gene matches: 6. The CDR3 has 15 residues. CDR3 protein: CSAVAGGPNSYEQYF. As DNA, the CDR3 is TGCAGTGCTGTAGCGGGGGGGCCCAACTCCTACGAGCAGTACTTC.

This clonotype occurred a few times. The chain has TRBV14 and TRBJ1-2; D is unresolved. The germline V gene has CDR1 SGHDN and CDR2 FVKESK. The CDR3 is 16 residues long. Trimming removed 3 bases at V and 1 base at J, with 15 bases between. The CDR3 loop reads CASSQKGRTFNYGYTF. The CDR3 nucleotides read TGTGCCAGCAGCCAGAAAGGCCGGACCTTTAACTATGGCTACACCTTC.

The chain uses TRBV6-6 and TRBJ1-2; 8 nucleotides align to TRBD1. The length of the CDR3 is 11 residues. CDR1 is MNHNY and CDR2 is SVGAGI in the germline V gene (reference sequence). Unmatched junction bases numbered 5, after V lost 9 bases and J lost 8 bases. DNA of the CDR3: TGTGCCAGTGGACAGGGAGGGGGCTACACCTTC. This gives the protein CASGQGGGYTF.

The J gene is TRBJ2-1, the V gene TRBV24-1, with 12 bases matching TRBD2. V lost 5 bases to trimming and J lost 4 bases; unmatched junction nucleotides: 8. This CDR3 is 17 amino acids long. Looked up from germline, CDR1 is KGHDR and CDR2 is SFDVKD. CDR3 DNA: TGTGCCACCAGTGTTCCTAGCGGGGGGGCAGGTTACAATGAGCAGTTCTTC. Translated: CATSVPSGGAGYNEQFF.

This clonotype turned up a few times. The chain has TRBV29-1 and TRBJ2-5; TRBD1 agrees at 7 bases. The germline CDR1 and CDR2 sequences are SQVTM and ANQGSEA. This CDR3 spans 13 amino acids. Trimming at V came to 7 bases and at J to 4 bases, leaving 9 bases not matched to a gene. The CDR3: CSGWDSSIETQYF. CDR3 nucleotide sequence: TGCAGCGGATGGGACAGTTCCATAGAGACCCAGTACTTC. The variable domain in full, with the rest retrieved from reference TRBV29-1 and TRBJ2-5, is SAVISQKPSRDICQRGTSLTIQCQVDSQVTMMFWYRQQPGQSLTLIATANQGSEATYESGFVIDKFPISRPNLTFSTLTVSNMSPEDSSIYLCSGWDSSIETQYFGPGTRLLVL.

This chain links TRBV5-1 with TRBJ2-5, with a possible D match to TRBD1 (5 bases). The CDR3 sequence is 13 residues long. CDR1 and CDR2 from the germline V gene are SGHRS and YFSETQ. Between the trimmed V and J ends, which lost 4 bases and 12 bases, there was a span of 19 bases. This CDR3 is CASSSEAVAGKYF. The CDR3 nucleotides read TGCGCCAGCAGCAGCGAGGCGGTCGCAGGGAAGTACTTC.

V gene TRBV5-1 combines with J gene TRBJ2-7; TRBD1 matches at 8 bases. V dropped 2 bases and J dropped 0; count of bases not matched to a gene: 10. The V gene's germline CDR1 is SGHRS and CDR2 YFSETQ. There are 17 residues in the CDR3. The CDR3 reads CASSLEARTGTSYEQYF. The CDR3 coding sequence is TGCGCCAGCAGCTTAGAAGCCAGGACAGGGACCTCCTACGAGCAGTACTTC.

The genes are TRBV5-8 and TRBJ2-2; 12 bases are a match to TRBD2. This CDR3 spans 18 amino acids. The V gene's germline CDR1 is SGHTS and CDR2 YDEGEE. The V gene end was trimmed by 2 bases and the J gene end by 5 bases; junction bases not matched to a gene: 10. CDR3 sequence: CASSFSGLAGPGTGELFF. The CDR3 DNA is TGTGCCAGCAGCTTTTCGGGACTAGCGGGCCCGGGGACCGGGGAGCTGTTTTTT. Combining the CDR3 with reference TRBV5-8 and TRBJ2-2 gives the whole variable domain EAGVTQSPTHLIKTRGQQATLRCSPISGHTSVYWYQQALGLGLQFLLWYDEGEERNRGNFPPRFSGRQFPNYSSELNVNALELEDSALYLCASSFSGLAGPGTGELFFGEGSRLTVL.

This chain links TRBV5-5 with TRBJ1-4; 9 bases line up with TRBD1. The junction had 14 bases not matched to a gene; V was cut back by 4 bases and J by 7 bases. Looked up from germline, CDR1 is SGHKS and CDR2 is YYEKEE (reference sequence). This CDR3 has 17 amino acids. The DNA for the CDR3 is TGTGCCAGCAGCCTAGGGACAGGGAATGGTTTCGGTGAAAAACTGTTTTTT. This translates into CASSLGTGNGFGEKLFF.

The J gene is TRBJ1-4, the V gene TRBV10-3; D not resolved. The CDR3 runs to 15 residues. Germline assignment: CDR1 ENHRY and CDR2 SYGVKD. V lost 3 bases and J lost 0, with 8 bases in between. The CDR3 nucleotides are TGTGCCATCAGTGACCGGGAAGCAACTAATGAAAAACTGTTTTTT. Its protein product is CAISDREATNEKLFF.

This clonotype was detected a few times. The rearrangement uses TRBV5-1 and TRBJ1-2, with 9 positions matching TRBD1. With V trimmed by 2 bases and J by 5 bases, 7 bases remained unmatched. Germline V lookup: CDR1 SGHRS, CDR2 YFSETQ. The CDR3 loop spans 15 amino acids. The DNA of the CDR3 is TGCGCCAGCAGCTTATGGGACAGGGAAGTTTATGGCTACACCTTC. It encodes CASSLWDREVYGYTF.

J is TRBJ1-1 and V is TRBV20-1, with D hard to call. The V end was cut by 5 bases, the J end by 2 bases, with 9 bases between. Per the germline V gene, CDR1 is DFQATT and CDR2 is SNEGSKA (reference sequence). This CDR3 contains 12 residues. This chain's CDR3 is CSAPRGNTEAFF. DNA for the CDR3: TGCAGTGCTCCCCGGGGTAACACTGAAGCTTTCTTT.

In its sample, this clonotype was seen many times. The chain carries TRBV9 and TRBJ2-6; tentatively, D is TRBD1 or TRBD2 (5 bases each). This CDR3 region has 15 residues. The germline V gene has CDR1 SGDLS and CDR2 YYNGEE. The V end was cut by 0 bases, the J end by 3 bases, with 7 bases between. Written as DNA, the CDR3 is TGTGCCAGCAGCGTAGCGGGGCATGGGGCCAACGTCCTGACTTTC. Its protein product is CASSVAGHGANVLTF.

The CDR3 nucleotides read TGCAGTGCTAGACCAAGGGCAGACTTGGAAGAAAAACTGTTTTTT. Protein: CSARPRADLEEKLFF. The chain links TRBV20-1 to TRBJ1-4; D remains unclear. From germline, CDR1 is DFQATT and CDR2 SNEGSKA (reference sequence). Trimming shortened V by 2 bases and J by 8 bases, and 18 bases separated the two germline ends. The CDR3 covers 15 residues.

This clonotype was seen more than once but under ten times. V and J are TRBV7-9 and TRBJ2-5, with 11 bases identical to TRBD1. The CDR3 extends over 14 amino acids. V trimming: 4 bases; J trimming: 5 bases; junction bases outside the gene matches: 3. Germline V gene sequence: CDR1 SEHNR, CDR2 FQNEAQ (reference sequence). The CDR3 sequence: CASSWTGGGETQYF. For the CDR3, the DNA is TGTGCCAGCAGCTGGACAGGGGGCGGCGAGACCCAGTACTTC.

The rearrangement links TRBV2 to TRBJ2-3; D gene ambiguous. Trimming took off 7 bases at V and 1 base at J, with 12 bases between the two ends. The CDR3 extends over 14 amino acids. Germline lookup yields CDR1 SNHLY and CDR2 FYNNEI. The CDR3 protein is CASTHNSGTDTQYF. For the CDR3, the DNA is TGTGCCAGCACACACAATTCTGGCACAGATACGCAGTATTTT.

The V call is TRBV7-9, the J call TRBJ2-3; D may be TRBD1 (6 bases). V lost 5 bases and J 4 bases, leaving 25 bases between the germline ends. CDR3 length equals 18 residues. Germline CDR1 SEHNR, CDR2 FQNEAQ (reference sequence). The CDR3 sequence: CASSLQLTLTGLPDTQYF. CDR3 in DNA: TGTGCCAGCAGCCTGCAGCTCACTTTAACAGGGTTGCCAGATACGCAGTATTTT.